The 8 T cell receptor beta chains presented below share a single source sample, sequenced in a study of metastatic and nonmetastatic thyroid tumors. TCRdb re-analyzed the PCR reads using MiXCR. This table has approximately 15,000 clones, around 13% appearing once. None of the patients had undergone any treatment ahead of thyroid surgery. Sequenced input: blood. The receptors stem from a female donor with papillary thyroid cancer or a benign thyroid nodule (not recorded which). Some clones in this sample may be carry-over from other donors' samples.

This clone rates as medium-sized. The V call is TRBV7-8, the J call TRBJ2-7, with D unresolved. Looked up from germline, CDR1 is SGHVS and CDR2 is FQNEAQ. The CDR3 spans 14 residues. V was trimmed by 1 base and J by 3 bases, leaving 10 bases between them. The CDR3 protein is CASSLEVASYEQYF. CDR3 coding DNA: TGTGCCAGCAGCTTAGAAGTCGCTAGCTACGAGCAGTACTTC.

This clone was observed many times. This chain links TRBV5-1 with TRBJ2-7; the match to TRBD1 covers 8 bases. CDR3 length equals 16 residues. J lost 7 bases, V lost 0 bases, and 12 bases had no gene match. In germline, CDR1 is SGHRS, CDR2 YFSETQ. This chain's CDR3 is CASSLAGQGAVGEQYF. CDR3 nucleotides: TGCGCCAGCAGCTTGGCCGGCCAGGGGGCGGTGGGGGAGCAGTACTTC.

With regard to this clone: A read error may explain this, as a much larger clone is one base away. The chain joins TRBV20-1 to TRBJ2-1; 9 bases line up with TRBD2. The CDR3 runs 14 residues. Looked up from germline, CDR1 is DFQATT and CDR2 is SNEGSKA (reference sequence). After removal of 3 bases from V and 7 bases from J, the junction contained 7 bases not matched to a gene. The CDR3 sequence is CSARSAGGSNEQFF. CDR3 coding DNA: TGCAGTGCTAGGTCAGCGGGGGGTTCAAATGAGCAGTTCTTC.

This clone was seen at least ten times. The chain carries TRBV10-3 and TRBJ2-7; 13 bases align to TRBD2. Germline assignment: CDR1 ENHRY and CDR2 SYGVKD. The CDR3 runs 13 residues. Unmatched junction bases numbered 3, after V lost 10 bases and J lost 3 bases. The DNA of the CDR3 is TGTGCCACGGGACTAGCGGGATACTACGAGCAGTACTTC. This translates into CATGLAGYYEQYF.

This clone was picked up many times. This chain's CDR3 is CSASGEGANTDTQYF. In DNA form, the CDR3 reads TGCAGTGCTAGTGGGGAAGGGGCGAACACAGATACGCAGTATTTT. The rearrangement links TRBV20-1 to TRBJ2-3, with D perhaps TRBD1 (5 bases). V shed 3 bases and J shed 2 bases, with 15 bases lying between them. This CDR3 has 15 amino acids. Germline V gene data show CDR1 as DFQATT and CDR2 as SNEGSKA (reference sequence).

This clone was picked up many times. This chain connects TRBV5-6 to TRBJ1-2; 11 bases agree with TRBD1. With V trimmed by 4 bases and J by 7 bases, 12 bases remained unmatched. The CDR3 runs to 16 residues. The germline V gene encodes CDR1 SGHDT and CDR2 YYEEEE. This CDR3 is CASSTGSRTGGSGYTF. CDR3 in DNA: TGTGCCAGCAGCACTGGATCAAGGACAGGGGGCAGTGGCTACACCTTC.

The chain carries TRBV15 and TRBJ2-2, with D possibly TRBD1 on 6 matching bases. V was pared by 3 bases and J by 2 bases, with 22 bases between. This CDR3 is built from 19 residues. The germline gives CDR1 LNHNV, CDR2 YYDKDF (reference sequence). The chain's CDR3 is CATSRDYYLGAENTGELFF. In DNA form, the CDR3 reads TGTGCCACCAGCAGGGATTACTATCTGGGGGCGGAAAACACCGGGGAGCTGTTTTTT.

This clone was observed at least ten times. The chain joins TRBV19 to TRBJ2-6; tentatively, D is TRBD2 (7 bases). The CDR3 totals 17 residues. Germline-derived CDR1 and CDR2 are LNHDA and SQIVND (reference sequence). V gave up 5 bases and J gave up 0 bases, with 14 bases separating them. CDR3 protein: CASSVGGRDSGANVLTF. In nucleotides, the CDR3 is TGTGCCAGTAGTGTGGGGGGGCGCGACTCTGGGGCCAACGTCCTGACTTTC.